This T cell receptor (beta chain) came from a study of blood T cells in healthy people across ages. Background on the study: Researchers report that template switching captured about one barcoded beta molecule per two T cells. Findings of the study overall: Per million T cells, TCR beta diversity dropped about linearly as age rose. It was the long-lived donors that had more naive CD4+ cells and higher diversity than aged donors.

The CDR3 contains 14 residues. The germline V and J ends were trimmed by 5 bases and 0 bases, with 13 bases remaining between them. Germline CDR1 DFQATT, CDR2 SNEGSKA (reference sequence). Note on this clonotype: The target antigen is unknown.

Together with a sample-barcoded 5' primer, a J-beta primer mix was included in a second PCR lasting about 6 to 11 cycles. Sequencing yielded, for each sample, at least 3 million paired-end reads carrying CDR3. TCRdb processed the 5' RACE reads anew with MiXCR; each CDR3 protein has one entry. The repertoire has over 1,200,000 distinct CDR3 sequences, 45% to 70% of them found once; the top ten carry over 6.5%. The receptor's source is a man between 18 and 35 years old in good health. The sequenced sample consisted of blood. V gene TRBV20-1 combines with J gene TRBJ2-5; D not resolved. The DNA for the CDR3 is TGCAGTGCTGCTGCACAGTTACACCAAGAGACCCAGTACTTC. Protein product: CSAAAQLHQETQYF.